This T cell receptor (beta chain) was retrieved from a study of shared clonotypes between healthy human individuals. Tens of thousands of T cell genomes, or roughly 300 ng DNA, went into unsorted PBMC replicate PCRs. Ten immunoSEQ deep assay plates were used to sequence the DNA of unsorted PBMCs. The protocol was immunoSEQ multiplex PCR, while the TCRdb copy is restricted to in-frame clones and leaves out a portion. The repertoire holds around 480,000 clones, with approximately 79% as singletons. The CDR3 covers 16 residues. In germline, CDR1 is KGHSH, CDR2 LQKENI. Trimming at V came to 4 bases and at J to 4 bases, leaving 9 bases not matched to a gene. Each of the donors was a healthy adult who was HIV-negative and had not had a recent acute infection or vaccination.

This chain connects TRBV18 to TRBJ2-1, with 8 bases that match TRBD2. Sample: PBMCs. This sequence originates from a woman aged 40-49 years in good health. Some clones in this sample may be carry-over from other donors' samples. Written as DNA, the CDR3 is TGTGCCAGCTCACGGCCCGGGACTAGGTCATACAATGAGCAGTTCTTC. It is translated as CASSRPGTRSYNEQFF. The complete variable domain, with remaining parts taken from reference TRBV18 and TRBJ2-1, reads NAGVMQNPRHLVRRRGQEARLRCSPMKGHSHVYWYRQLPEEGLKFMVYLQKENIIDESGMPKERFSAEFPKEGPSILRIQQVVRGDSAAYFCASSRPGTRSYNEQFFGPGTRLTVL.